A single sample gave rise to the 17 T cell receptor beta chains below, sequenced in a study of cytomegalovirus exposure and HLA in healthy donors. The PCR was carried out with 60 Vbeta primers and 13 Jbeta primers. Method: immunoSEQ multiplex PCR; TCRdb's copy keeps in-frame clones and lacks some. The profile covers 100,000 to 140,000 clones, with more than 65% appearing a single time and approximately 4.2% taken by the ten largest. The sequenced material came from PBMCs. The receptors were sampled from a male donor in good health and CMV-seronegative.

This chain joins TRBV19 and TRBJ2-7; D possibly corresponds to TRBD1 (8 bases). Germline-derived CDR1 and CDR2 are LNHDA and SQIVND (reference sequence). V lost 11 bases to trimming and J lost 3 bases, with 17 bases between them. This CDR3 contains 13 residues. CDR3 in amino acids: CALQGGSVYEQYF. The CDR3 DNA reads TGTGCCCTACAGGGGGGGAGCGTCTACGAGCAGTACTTC.

The chain has TRBV18 and TRBJ2-7; 7 bases agree with TRBD1. This CDR3 region has 12 residues. V lost 5 bases to trimming and J lost 5 bases; unmatched junction nucleotides: 3. Germline V gives CDR1 KGHSH, CDR2 LQKENI. The CDR3 spells CASSARGNEQYF. The CDR3, as DNA: TGTGCCAGCTCAGCCAGGGGGAACGAGCAGTACTTC.

This clone was detected only a few times. The V and J genes are TRBV19 and TRBJ1-4; D remains unclear. Trimming pared 8 bases from V and 0 bases from J, leaving 10 bases between. Per germline, CDR1 LNHDA and CDR2 SQIVND (reference sequence). The CDR3 loop spans 14 amino acids. The CDR3 protein is CASGLITTNEKLFF. The CDR3 nucleotides read TGTGCCAGTGGACTCATAACAACTAATGAAAAACTGTTTTTT.

The V gene is TRBV6-1, the J gene TRBJ2-5; 8 bases line up with TRBD2. J lost 1 base, V lost 1 base, and 5 bases had no gene match. This CDR3 contains 16 residues. CDR1 is MNHNS, CDR2 SASEGT, per germline. The CDR3 is CASSEGVAGFQETQYF. In DNA, the CDR3 is TGTGCCAGCAGTGAAGGGGTAGCGGGGTTCCAAGAGACCCAGTACTTC.

The chain combines TRBV21-1 with TRBJ1-5; the DNA was not used to check the table's D call, TRBD1. TRBV21-1 is a pseudogene locus. The CDR3 spans 16 residues. The CDR3, as DNA: TGTGCCAGCAGCAAGGGACATCAATATAGCAATCAGCCCCAGCATTTT. Translation gives CASSKGHQYSNQPQHF.

The chain links TRBV30 to TRBJ1-5, with D perhaps TRBD1 (5 bases). The V and J ends lost 0 bases and 9 bases respectively, with 15 bases between them. This CDR3 spans 14 amino acids. Germline assignment: CDR1 GTSNPN and CDR2 SVGIG (reference sequence). The CDR3 bases are TGTGCCTGGAGTGTAGGGCAGGGCAAGCGGCCCCAGCATTTT. It is translated as CAWSVGQGKRPQHF.

The chain links TRBV2 to TRBJ2-2, with a tentative D call TRBD2 (5 bases). Trimming shortened V by 2 bases and J by 4 bases, and 8 bases separated the two germline ends. The CDR3 covers 14 residues. From germline, CDR1 is SNHLY and CDR2 FYNNEI. The CDR3 region has the DNA TGTGCCAGCAGTGAACTAGCCGGCACCGGGGAGCTGTTTTTT. Translated, it gives CASSELAGTGELFF.

This chain uses TRBV7-3 with TRBJ2-2; maybe TRBD1 (5 bases). This CDR3 contains 15 residues. Deletions cut 4 bases from V and 2 bases from J, with 11 bases between. CDR1 SGHTA and CDR2 FQGTGA come from the germline V gene. The CDR3 DNA follows: TGTGCCAGCAGCTCATGGGGCTTAAACACCGGGGAGCTGTTTTTT. Translated, it gives CASSSWGLNTGELFF.

The chain recombines TRBV7-6 with TRBJ1-2, with 7 nucleotides matching TRBD1. Losses at the gene ends were 5 bases for V and 5 bases for J; bases not matched to a gene: 5. There are 13 residues in the CDR3. From germline, CDR1 is SGHVS and CDR2 FNYEAQ. CDR3 in amino acids: CASSRDREYGYTF. The CDR3 DNA reads as TGTGCCAGCAGCCGAGACAGGGAATATGGCTACACCTTC.

The V gene is TRBV7-2, the J gene TRBJ2-5; TRBD2 aligns across 7 bases. The assigned J gene may be wrong: the sequence end matches TRBJ2-7 better. Germline V gene sequence: CDR1 SGHTA, CDR2 FQGNSA. The CDR3 length is 15 residues. CDR3 sequence reads: CASSTRTRNSYEQYF. The CDR3 nucleotides read TGTGCCAGCAGCACCAGGACTAGAAACTCCTACGAGCAGTACTTC.

The chain has TRBV2 and TRBJ1-2; D unclear. CDR3 length equals 13 residues. The germline gives CDR1 SNHLY, CDR2 FYNNEI. V was shortened by 2 bases and J by 6 bases, with 10 bases between the two germline ends. In DNA, the CDR3 is TGTGCCAGCAGTGAAAGGGAGACCCATGGCTACACCTTC. It specifies CASSERETHGYTF.

This sequence joins TRBV7-9 and TRBJ1-4; tentatively, D is TRBD1 (5 bases). Trimming pared 5 bases from V and 8 bases from J, leaving 18 bases between. This CDR3 has 15 residues. Germline V lookup: CDR1 SEHNR, CDR2 FQNEAQ (reference sequence). The CDR3 sequence is CASSPPGGFGEKLFF. CDR3 sequence (DNA): TGTGCCAGCAGCCCGCCCGGGGGGTTTGGAGAAAAACTGTTTTTT.

This chain links TRBV5-1 with TRBJ2-7; no definite D call. The CDR3 totals 13 residues. Germline V gives CDR1 SGHRS, CDR2 YFSETQ. The germline V and J ends were trimmed by 3 bases and 3 bases, with 10 bases remaining between them. In nucleotides, the CDR3 is TGCGCCAGCAGCTGGGCAAGAAACTACGAGCAGTACTTC. Protein product: CASSWARNYEQYF.

V gene TRBV2 combines with J gene TRBJ1-2; TRBD1 matches 7 bases. Per germline, CDR1 SNHLY and CDR2 FYNNEI. V gave up 2 bases and J gave up 4 bases; unmatched junction bases: 13. CDR3 length equals 17 residues. The CDR3 region is CASSEFYEDRISYGYTF. The DNA of the CDR3 is TGTGCCAGCAGTGAATTTTACGAGGACAGGATTAGCTATGGCTACACCTTC.

V and J are TRBV27 and TRBJ2-7; a possible D gene is TRBD2 (6 bases). V lost 3 bases and J lost 9, with 15 bases in between. Germline V gene sequence: CDR1 MNHEY, CDR2 SMNVEV (reference sequence). This CDR3 comprises 13 residues. CDR3 in amino acids: CASSFSGRGGQYF. The CDR3 nucleotides read TGTGCCAGCAGTTTCTCCGGGCGGGGCGGGCAGTACTTC.

The gene calls are TRBV18 and TRBJ1-3, with TRBD1 matching over 8 bases. CDR1 is KGHSH and CDR2 is LQKENI in the germline V gene. After removal of 3 bases from V and 0 bases from J, the junction contained 4 bases not matched to a gene. This CDR3 has 16 residues. The CDR3 is CASSPGQGDSGNTIYF. Written as DNA, the CDR3 is TGTGCCAGCTCACCCGGACAGGGAGACTCTGGAAACACCATATATTTT.

On this clone itself: The conserved phenylalanine or tryptophan normally closing the CDR3 is absent here, so this likely arose from a read error. CDR3 coding DNA: TGTGCCAGCTCACCTAGGACAGGGGTCGTCCAGCCCCAGCATGTT. Translated: CASSPRTGVVQPQHV. The chain joins TRBV18 to TRBJ1-5; 9 bases line up with TRBD1. V dropped 3 bases and J dropped 7; count of bases not matched to a gene: 7. Germline V CDR1 and CDR2: KGHSH, LQKENI. The CDR3 has 15 residues.